This T cell receptor beta chain is from a study of shared clonotypes between healthy human individuals. The study ran the assay at deep level. Method: immunoSEQ multiplex PCR; TCRdb's copy keeps in-frame clones and lacks some. The table shows approximately 1.1 million clones, with 75% to 80% occurring only once. The sample taken for sequencing was memory CD4+ T cells from PBMCs. Subset given: CD45RA-negative fraction. The clonotype comes from a man between 18 and 35 years old in good health. Some clones in this sample may be carry-over from other donors' samples.

The CDR3 DNA reads TGTGCCAGCAGCTTTTGGACAGGGAGTAACGAGGAGGGCTACACCTTC. Amino acids: CASSFWTGSNEEGYTF. V and J are TRBV7-2 and TRBJ1-2; 8 bases match TRBD1. There are 16 residues in the CDR3. The V and J ends lost 3 bases and 8 bases, in that order; junction bases with no gene match: 14. Germline V gene data show CDR1 as SGHTA and CDR2 as FQGNSA.